Listed here are 5 T cell receptor beta chains from one sample, sequenced in a study of human T cells and chemical hapten exposure. TCRdb itself ran the RACE reads through MiXCR, one entry per CDR3 protein. The sample has around 71,000 distinct CDR3 sequences; more than 8% are singletons. The time point here: patch test 1, 2 weeks after DPC sensitization. The treatment was: therapeutic diphenylcyclopropenone sensitization with weekly scalp DPC. Sequenced material: whole blood, taken in connection with sensitization to the hapten diphenylcyclopropenone (DPC). The receptor set was obtained from a woman aged 40 to 50 with alopecia areata. Some clones in this sample may be carry-over from other donors' samples.

This clonotype occurred a few times. The chain carries TRBV7-2 and TRBJ2-3; 9 bases map to TRBD2. This CDR3 spans 16 amino acids. CDR1 is SGHTA and CDR2 is FQGNSA in the germline V gene. The V segment lost 0 bases and the J segment 6 bases; nucleotides outside the gene matches: 7. CDR3 nucleotide sequence: TGTGCCAGCAGCTTAGCGACTAGCGGAGCCAGGGATACGCAGTATTTT. It translates to CASSLATSGARDTQYF.

The table lists this clonotype with a few counts. The rearrangement uses TRBV28 and TRBJ2-5; D may be TRBD2 (6 bases). This CDR3 region has 13 residues. Trimming took 6 bases from V and 5 from J, leaving 13 bases between them. Per germline, CDR1 MDHEN and CDR2 SYDVKM. DNA of the CDR3: TGTGCCAGCAGCAGGACTATCCACGAGACCCAGTACTTC. Amino acids: CASSRTIHETQYF.

This clonotype was detected only a few times. This chain uses TRBV20-1 with TRBJ2-3; no reliable D call. CDR3 length: 12 amino acids. Germline-derived CDR1 and CDR2 are DFQATT and SNEGSKA (reference sequence). Trimming removed 1 base from V and 2 bases from J, with 4 bases in between. CDR3 DNA: TGCAGTGCTAGAGTTACCACAGATACGCAGTATTTT. It yields the protein CSARVTTDTQYF.

This clonotype showed up just a few times. The V and J genes are TRBV28 and TRBJ1-1; possibly TRBD1 for D (5 bases). This CDR3 is built from 13 residues. The V end lost 6 bases, the J end lost 4 bases, and 12 bases lay between the germline ends. Germline lookup yields CDR1 MDHEN and CDR2 SYDVKM. CDR3 nucleotide sequence: TGTGCCAGCAGCCCGACAGCGATCACTGAAGCTTTCTTT. Translating it yields CASSPTAITEAFF.

This clonotype showed up many times. The chain employs TRBV29-1 and TRBJ2-4; 7 nucleotides agree with TRBD2. V lost 4 bases, J lost 2 bases, and 11 bases stayed unmatched. Germline CDR1 SQVTM, CDR2 ANQGSEA. This CDR3 is built from 16 residues. The CDR3 DNA follows: TGCAGCGTTGTGGCCGGGAGGAGGGGTTCCAAAAACATTCAGTACTTC. This gives the protein CSVVAGRRGSKNIQYF.